This T cell receptor beta chain was profiled in a study of blood T cell repertoires in COVID-19. About the research overall: Spain, Italy and the United States supplied samples that represented acute and convalescent COVID-19.

Participant-reported clinical history was the basis for cohort assignment. With V trimmed by 0 bases and J by 3 bases, 6 bases remained unmatched. Germline loops: CDR1 SGHVS, CDR2 FQNEAQ. This CDR3 has 17 residues. In the study's own analysis: By means of reference gene primer amplification, nucleated cell counts were estimated. Sequenced by immunoSEQ multiplex PCR; TCRdb stores in-frame clones only, minus some. V and J calls plus clone size are reproduced from that table; the DNA served to infer D and trimming. The sample holds about 230,000 clones, under 90% seen once. The origin of this receptor is a woman under 40 with acute COVID-19. Sample: PBMCs or T cells enriched from blood (not recorded which). The chain recombines TRBV7-8 with TRBJ1-4, with TRBD1 identical over 8 bases. CDR3 sequence (DNA): TGTGCCAGCAGCTTAGCCGGCAGGGGGCGATCTAATGAAAAACTGTTTTTT. Translating gives CASSLAGRGRSNEKLFF.